What follows is one T cell receptor (beta chain) and its context. The CDR3 has 13 residues. V lost 5 bases, J lost 4 bases, and 11 bases lay in between. The sample belongs to a study of blood T cell repertoires in COVID-19. In the study overall: Sources were T cells, B-cell-depleted T cells, or PBMCs; the material itself was cDNA or gDNA.

The repertoire was sequenced with immunoSEQ multiplex PCR; TCRdb's copy has only in-frame clones and lacks some. The sample consists of some 80,000 clones, about 86% of them appearing once. The rearrangement links TRBV12-3 or TRBV12-4 to TRBJ1-2, with a weak D call TRBD1 (5 bases). The sequence was obtained from a human donor in a cohort sampled during active COVID-19. Sequences were obtained from peripheral blood. CDR3 coding DNA: TGTGCCAGCAGTCTCGGGGGGGGCTATGGCTACACCTTC. Residues: CASSLGGGYGYTF.